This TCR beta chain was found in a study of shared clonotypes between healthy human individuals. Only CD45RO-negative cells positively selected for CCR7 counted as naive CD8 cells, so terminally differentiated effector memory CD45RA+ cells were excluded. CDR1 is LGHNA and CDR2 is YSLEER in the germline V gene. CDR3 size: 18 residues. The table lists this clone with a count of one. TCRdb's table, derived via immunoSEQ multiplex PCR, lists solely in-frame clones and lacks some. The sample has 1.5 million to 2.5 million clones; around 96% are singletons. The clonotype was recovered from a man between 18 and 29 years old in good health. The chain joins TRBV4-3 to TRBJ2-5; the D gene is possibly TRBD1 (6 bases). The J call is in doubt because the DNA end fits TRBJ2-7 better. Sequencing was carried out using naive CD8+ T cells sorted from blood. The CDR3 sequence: CASSQEVLFGTPSYEQYF. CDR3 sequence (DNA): TGCGCCAGCAGCCAAGAAGTTCTATTCGGGACACCCTCCTACGAGCAGTACTTC.